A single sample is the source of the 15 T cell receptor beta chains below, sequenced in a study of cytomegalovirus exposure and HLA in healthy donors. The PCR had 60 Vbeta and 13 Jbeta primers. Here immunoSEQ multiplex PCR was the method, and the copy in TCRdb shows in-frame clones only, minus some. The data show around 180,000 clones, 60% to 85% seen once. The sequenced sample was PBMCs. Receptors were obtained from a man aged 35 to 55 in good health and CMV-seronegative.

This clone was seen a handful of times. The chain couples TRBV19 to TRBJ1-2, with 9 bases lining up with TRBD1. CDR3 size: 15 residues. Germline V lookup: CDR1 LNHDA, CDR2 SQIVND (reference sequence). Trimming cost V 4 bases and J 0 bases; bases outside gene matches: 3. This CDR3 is CASSKGQGPNYGYTF. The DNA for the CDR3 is TGTGCCAGTAGTAAAGGACAGGGGCCTAACTATGGCTACACCTTC.

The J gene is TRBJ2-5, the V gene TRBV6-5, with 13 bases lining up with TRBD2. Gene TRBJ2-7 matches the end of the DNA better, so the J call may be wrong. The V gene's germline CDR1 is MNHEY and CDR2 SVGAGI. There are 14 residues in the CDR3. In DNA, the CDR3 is TGTGCCAGCAGTCGACTAGCGGGGGGCCGCGAGCAGTACTTC. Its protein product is CASSRLAGGREQYF.

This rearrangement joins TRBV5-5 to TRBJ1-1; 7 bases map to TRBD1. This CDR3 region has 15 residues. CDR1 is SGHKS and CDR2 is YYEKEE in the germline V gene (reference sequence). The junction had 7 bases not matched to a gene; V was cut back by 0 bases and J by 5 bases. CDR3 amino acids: CASSLGLTGRTEAFF. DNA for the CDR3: TGTGCCAGCAGCTTGGGGTTGACAGGGAGGACTGAAGCTTTCTTT.

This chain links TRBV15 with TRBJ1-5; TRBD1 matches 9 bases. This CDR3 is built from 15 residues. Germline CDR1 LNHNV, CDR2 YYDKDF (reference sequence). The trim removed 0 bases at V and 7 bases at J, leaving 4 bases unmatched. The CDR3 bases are TGTGCCACCAGCAGAGAACGGACAGGGGTACAGCCCCAGCATTTT. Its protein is CATSRERTGVQPQHF. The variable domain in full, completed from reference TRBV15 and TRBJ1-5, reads DAMVIQNPRYQVTQFGKPVTLSCSQTLNHNVMYWYQQKSSQAPKLLFHYYDKDFNNEADTPDNFQSRRPNTSFCFLDIRSPGLGDTAMYLCATSRERTGVQPQHFGDGTRLSIL.

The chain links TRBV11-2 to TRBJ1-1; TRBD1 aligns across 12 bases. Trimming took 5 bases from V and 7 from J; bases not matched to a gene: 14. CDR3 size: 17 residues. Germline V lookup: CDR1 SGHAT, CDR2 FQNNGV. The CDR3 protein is CASSEFPGQGAYGEAFF. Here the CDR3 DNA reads TGTGCCAGCAGCGAATTTCCGGGACAGGGGGCTTACGGTGAAGCTTTCTTT. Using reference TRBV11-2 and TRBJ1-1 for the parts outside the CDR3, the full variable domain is EAGVAQSPRYKIIEKRQSVAFWCNPISGHATLYWYQQILGQGPKLLIQFQNNGVVDDSQLPKDRFSAERLKGVDSTLKIQPAKLEDSAVYLCASSEFPGQGAYGEAFFGQGTRLTVV.

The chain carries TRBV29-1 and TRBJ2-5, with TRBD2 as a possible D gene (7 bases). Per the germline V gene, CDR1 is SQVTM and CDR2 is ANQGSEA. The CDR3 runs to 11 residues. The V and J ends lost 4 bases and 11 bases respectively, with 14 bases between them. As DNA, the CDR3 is TGCAGCGTTGTGGGGGGGGCAGGGCAGTACTTC. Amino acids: CSVVGGAGQYF.

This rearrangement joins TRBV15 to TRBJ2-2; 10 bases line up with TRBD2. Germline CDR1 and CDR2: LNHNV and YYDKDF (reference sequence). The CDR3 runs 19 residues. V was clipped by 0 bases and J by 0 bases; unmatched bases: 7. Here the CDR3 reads CATSRDRLAGASNTGELFF. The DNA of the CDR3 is TGTGCCACCAGCAGAGATCGTCTAGCGGGGGCCTCGAACACCGGGGAGCTGTTTTTT.

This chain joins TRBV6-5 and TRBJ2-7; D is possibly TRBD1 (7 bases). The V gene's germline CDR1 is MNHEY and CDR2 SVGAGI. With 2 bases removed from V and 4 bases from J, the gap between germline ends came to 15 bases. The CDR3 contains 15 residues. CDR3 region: CASSYARGVRYEQYF. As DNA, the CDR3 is TGTGCCAGCAGTTACGCCAGGGGGGTAAGGTACGAGCAGTACTTC.

As DNA, the CDR3 is TGTGCCAGTAGTATGGGTAGGACGGGAGGCTACACCTTC. Amino acids: CASSMGRTGGYTF. This chain connects TRBV19 to TRBJ1-2; D not resolved. Germline V gene data show CDR1 as LNHDA and CDR2 as SQIVND (reference sequence). V was pared by 3 bases and J by 8 bases, with 13 bases between. The CDR3 has 13 residues. Drawing the rest from reference TRBV19 and TRBJ1-2, the complete variable domain is DGGITQSPKYLFRKEGQNVTLSCEQNLNHDAMYWYRQDPGQGLRLIYYSQIVNDFQKGDIAEGYSVSREKKESFPLTVTSAQKNPTAFYLCASSMGRTGGYTFGSGTRLTVV.

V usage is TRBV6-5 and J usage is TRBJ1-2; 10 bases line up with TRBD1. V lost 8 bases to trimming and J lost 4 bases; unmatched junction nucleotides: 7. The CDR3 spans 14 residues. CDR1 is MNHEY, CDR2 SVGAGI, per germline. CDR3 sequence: CASVGTGVGYGYTF. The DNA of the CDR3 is TGTGCCAGCGTAGGGACAGGGGTAGGCTATGGCTACACCTTC.

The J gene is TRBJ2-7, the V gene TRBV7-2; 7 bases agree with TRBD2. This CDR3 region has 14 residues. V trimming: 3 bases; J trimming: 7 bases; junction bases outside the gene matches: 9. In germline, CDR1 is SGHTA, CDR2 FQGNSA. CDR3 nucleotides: TGTGCCAGCAGCTTTAAGGGACTACCGGAGGAGCAGTACTTC. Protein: CASSFKGLPEEQYF.

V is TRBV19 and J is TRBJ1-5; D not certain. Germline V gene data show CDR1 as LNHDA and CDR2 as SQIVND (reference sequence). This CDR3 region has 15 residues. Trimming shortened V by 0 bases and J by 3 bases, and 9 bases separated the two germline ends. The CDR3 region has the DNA TGTGCCAGTAGTATAGATCTCGGTTACAATCAGCCCCAGCATTTT. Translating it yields CASSIDLGYNQPQHF.

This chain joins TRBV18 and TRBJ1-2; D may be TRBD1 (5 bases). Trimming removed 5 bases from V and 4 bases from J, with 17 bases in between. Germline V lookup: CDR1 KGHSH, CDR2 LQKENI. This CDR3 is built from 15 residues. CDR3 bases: TGTGCCAGCTCAGACACCACCAGGGATTTCTATGGCTACACCTTC. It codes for CASSDTTRDFYGYTF.

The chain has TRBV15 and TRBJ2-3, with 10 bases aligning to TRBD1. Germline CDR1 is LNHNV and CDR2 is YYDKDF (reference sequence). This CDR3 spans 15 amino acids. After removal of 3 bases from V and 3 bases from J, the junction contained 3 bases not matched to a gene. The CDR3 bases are TGTGCCACCAGCAGTCCGGGACAGGGGACAGATACGCAGTATTTT. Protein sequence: CATSSPGQGTDTQYF.

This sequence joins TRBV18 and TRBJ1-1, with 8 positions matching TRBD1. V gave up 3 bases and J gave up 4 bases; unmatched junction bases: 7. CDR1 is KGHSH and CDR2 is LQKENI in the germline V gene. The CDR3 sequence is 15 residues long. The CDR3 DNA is TGTGCCAGCTCACCCAGGGGGCGGCCGGTCACTGAAGCTTTCTTT. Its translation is CASSPRGRPVTEAFF.